This TCR beta chain was captured by sequencing in a study of cytomegalovirus exposure and HLA in healthy donors. J was trimmed by 0 bases and V by 1 base; bases with no gene match: 10. The CDR3 sequence is 17 residues long. Germline V gene lookup returns CDR1 SGHRS and CDR2 YFSETQ. It was with 60 Vbeta and 13 Jbeta primers that the PCR ran. Sequencing was performed with immunoSEQ multiplex PCR; in TCRdb, only in-frame clones are kept and a portion is missing. Of roughly 200,000 clones in the sample, more than 65% were seen once. What was sequenced was PBMCs. The J gene is TRBJ2-7, the V gene TRBV5-1; the match to TRBD2 covers 7 bases. This TCR was recovered from a woman aged 25 to 39 in good health and CMV-seronegative. CDR3 loop: CASSLQHVAGVSYEQYF. CDR3 DNA: TGCGCCAGCAGCTTGCAACATGTAGCGGGTGTCTCCTACGAGCAGTACTTC.